Sequencing of this T cell receptor beta chain was carried out in a study of T cell changes during pregnancy in multiple sclerosis. Trimming removed 7 bases from V and 1 base from J, with 8 bases in between. The germline gives CDR1 SQVTM, CDR2 ANQGSEA. The CDR3 sequence is 12 residues long. Only in-frame clones appear in the TCRdb table, and some are missing; sequencing was by immunoSEQ multiplex PCR. The profile shows approximately 100,000 clones, 90% to 95% of them singletons. This clone turned up a few times. The genes are TRBV29-1 and TRBJ1-3, with no clear D. The sequenced sample was peripheral blood, obtained in the second trimester of pregnancy. The TCR was taken from a female donor with multiple sclerosis, enrolled in a pregnancy study. The CDR3: CSGETSGNTIYF. CDR3 in DNA: TGCAGCGGGGAGACTTCTGGAAACACCATATATTTT. Filled out from reference TRBV29-1 and TRBJ1-3, the complete variable domain reads SAVISQKPSRDICQRGTSLTIQCQVDSQVTMMFWYRQQPGQSLTLIATANQGSEATYESGFVIDKFPISRPNLTFSTLTVSNMSPEDSSIYLCSGETSGNTIYFGEGSWLTVV.